This T cell receptor beta chain was found in a study of T cells of healthy individuals. TCRdb ran MiXCR on the 5' RACE reads and lists one entry per CDR3 protein. The table shows about 41,000 distinct CDR3 sequences, with about 4.2% occurring only once. V lost 3 bases and J 0 bases, leaving 12 bases between the germline ends. The CDR3 totals 16 residues. The germline gives CDR1 SGHAT, CDR2 FQNNGV. At least ten counts were recorded for this clonotype. The receptor's source is a human donor in good health. This chain joins TRBV11-2 and TRBJ2-4, with D perhaps being TRBD1 or TRBD2 (5 bases each). The CDR3 nucleotides are TGTGCCAGCAGCTTGACCGGGACCGTAGCCAAAAACATTCAGTACTTC. Encoded protein: CASSLTGTVAKNIQYF.